This T cell receptor beta chain was recorded in a study of CD8 T cells in Susac syndrome. Trimming stripped 0 bases from V and 2 bases from J, with 10 bases between. Germline CDR1 reads DFQATT; CDR2 reads SNEGSKA (reference sequence). The CDR3 spans 14 residues. Sequencing targeted TCR beta in blood CD8+ and CD4+ T cells. Random hexamers were used to reverse transcribe an amount of about 0.45 to 1 ug RNA. TCRdb used MiXCR to reprocess the immunoSEQ multiplex PCR reads, holding one entry per CDR3 protein. The table has some 170,000 distinct CDR3 sequences, approximately 94% seen once. The specimen sequenced was CD4+ T cells from PBMCs. The rearrangement uses TRBV20-1 and TRBJ1-2, with D maybe TRBD1 (5 bases). The clonotype was recovered from a human donor with multiple sclerosis. CDR3 DNA: TGCAGTGCTAGAGAGGGGGGAGGCAACTATGGCTACACCTTC. As protein: CSAREGGGNYGYTF.